The 7 T cell receptor beta chains below all came from one sample that was sequenced in a study of CD8+ T cells in alopecia areata (dated 2018 in TCRdb). Library generation was performed with the immunoSEQ multiplex PCR assay. RNA was extracted from all samples and reverse transcribed into cDNA, which served as template for TCR sequencing. TCRdb took this table from immuneACCESS and kept in-frame rearrangements with V and J called. Such tables lack part of the clones; where checked against another copy, unresolved V genes explain under half of the gap, and the rest is unexplained. The sample data list 150,000 to 200,000 clones, and approximately 67% of these were observed just once. About 1.3% of the sample lies in the top ten. Sample treatment or condition, as interpreted from the label and publication: oral pan-JAK inhibitor, 5-10 mg twice daily. Material: CD4+ T cells sorted from blood, obtained between weeks 47 and 50, from a patient treated with tofacitinib. The receptors come from a human donor with alopecia areata.

The rearrangement links TRBV30 to TRBJ1-1; TRBD1 is a possible D gene (5 bases). The V gene's germline CDR1 is GTSNPN and CDR2 SVGIG (reference sequence). The CDR3 is 13 amino acids. V was clipped by 4 bases and J by 8 bases, with 17 bases between them. The CDR3 protein is CAWKRPGTHEAFF. DNA of the CDR3: TGTGCCTGGAAACGCCCGGGGACCCACGAAGCTTTCTTT.

V usage is TRBV19 and J usage is TRBJ1-2; TRBD1 is a possible D gene (5 bases). The CDR3 loop spans 14 amino acids. Germline assignment: CDR1 LNHDA and CDR2 SQIVND (reference sequence). V was trimmed by 5 bases and J by 0 bases, leaving 10 bases between them. The CDR3 region is CASSARQSNYGYTF. As DNA, the CDR3 is TGTGCCAGTAGTGCCCGACAGTCTAACTATGGCTACACCTTC.

The chain is built from TRBV5-1 and TRBJ1-1; unclear D gene. The CDR3 contains 11 residues. CDR1 and CDR2 from the germline V gene are SGHRS and YFSETQ. V lost 6 bases, J lost 2 bases, and 5 bases lay in between. The CDR3 is CASTTNTEAFF. CDR3 nucleotide sequence: TGCGCCAGCACTACTAACACTGAAGCTTTCTTT.

This chain joins TRBV7-2 and TRBJ1-2, with D maybe TRBD1 (5 bases). Trimming cost V 1 base and J 5 bases, with 8 bases left between them. This CDR3 region has 13 residues. Germline CDR1 and CDR2: SGHTA and FQGNSA. The CDR3 nucleotides are TGTGCCAGCAGCTTAGATGCAGGGTATGGCTACACCTTC. Translation: CASSLDAGYGYTF.

This clone has just a few counts. The J gene is TRBJ2-7, the V gene TRBV2; D tentatively fits TRBD1 or TRBD2 (6 bases each). The germline gives CDR1 SNHLY, CDR2 FYNNEI. The CDR3 has 14 amino acids. V lost 5 bases and J 2 bases, leaving 13 bases between the germline ends. The CDR3 spells CASSPYREAYEQYF. CDR3 bases: TGTGCCAGCAGTCCATACAGGGAGGCCTACGAGCAGTACTTC. Supplemented by reference TRBV2 and TRBJ2-7, the full variable domain reads EPEVTQTPSHQVTQMGQEVILRCVPISNHLYFYWYRQILGQKVEFLVSFYNNEISEKSEIFDDQFSVERPDGSNFTLKIRSTKLEDSAMYFCASSPYREAYEQYFGPGTRLTVT.

The chain carries TRBV29-1 and TRBJ1-5, with TRBD1 identical over 8 bases. Germline CDR1 is SQVTM and CDR2 is ANQGSEA. After removal of 5 bases from V and 4 bases from J, the junction contained 4 bases not matched to a gene. The CDR3 is made up of 13 amino acids. The CDR3 reads CSVIQGANQPQHF. CDR3 bases: TGCAGCGTTATTCAGGGGGCGAATCAGCCCCAGCATTTT.

The chain employs TRBV27 and TRBJ2-7; 12 bases agree with TRBD2. Germline CDR1 is MNHEY and CDR2 is SMNVEV (reference sequence). CDR3 length: 13 amino acids. After removal of 6 bases from V and 6 bases from J, the junction contained 3 bases not matched to a gene. The CDR3: CASRGGLAGEQYF. The CDR3 DNA sequence: TGTGCCAGCAGGGGGGGACTAGCGGGCGAGCAGTACTTC.